This entry is about one T cell receptor (beta chain). The CDR3 has 14 amino acids. Trimming cost V 3 bases and J 4 bases, with 10 bases left between them. Germline CDR1 and CDR2: SGHVS and FNYEAQ. The sample belongs to a study of siplizumab effects on memory and regulatory T cells. Sequencing used immunoSEQ multiplex PCR; TCRdb keeps in-frame clones, though not all of them. The table records more than 95,000 clones, over 85% of them present only once. The receptor's source is a human donor in good health. The chain has TRBV7-6 and TRBJ1-3; D may be TRBD1 (5 bases). Sequenced input: Tregs sorted from blood. This CDR3 reads CASSLGLYGNTIYF. In nucleotides, the CDR3 is TGTGCCAGCAGCTTGGGACTCTACGGAAACACCATATATTTT.